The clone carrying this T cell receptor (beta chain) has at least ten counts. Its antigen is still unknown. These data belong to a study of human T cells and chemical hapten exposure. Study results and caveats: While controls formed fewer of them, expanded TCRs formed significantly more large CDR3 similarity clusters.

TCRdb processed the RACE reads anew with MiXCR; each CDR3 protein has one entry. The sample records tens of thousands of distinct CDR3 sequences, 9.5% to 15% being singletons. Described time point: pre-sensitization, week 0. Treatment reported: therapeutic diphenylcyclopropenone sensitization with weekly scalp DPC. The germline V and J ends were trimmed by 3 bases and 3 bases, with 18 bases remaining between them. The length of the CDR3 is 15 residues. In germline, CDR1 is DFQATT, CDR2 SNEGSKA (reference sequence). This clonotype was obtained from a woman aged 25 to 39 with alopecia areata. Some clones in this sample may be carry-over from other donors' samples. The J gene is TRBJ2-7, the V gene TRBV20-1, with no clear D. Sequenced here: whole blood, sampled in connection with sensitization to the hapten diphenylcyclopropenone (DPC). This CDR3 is CSASGFGPKGYEQYF. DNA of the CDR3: TGCAGTGCTAGTGGGTTCGGCCCTAAAGGCTACGAGCAGTACTTC.